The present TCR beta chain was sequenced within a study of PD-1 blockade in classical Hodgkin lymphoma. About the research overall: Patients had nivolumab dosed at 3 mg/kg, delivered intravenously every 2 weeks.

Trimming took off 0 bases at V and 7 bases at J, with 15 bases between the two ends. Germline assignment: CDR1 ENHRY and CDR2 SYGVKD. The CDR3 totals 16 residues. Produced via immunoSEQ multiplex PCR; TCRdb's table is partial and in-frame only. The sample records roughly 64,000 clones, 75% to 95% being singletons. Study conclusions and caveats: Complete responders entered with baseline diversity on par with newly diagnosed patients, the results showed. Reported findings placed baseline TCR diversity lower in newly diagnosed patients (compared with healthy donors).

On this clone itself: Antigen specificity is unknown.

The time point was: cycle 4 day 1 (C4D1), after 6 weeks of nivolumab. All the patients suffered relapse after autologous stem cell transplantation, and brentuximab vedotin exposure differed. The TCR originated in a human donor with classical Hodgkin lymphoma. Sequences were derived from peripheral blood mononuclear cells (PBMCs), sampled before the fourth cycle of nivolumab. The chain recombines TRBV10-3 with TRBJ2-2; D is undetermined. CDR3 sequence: CAISESSFSYGGELFF. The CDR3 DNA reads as TGTGCCATCAGTGAGTCGTCTTTCTCTTACGGCGGGGAGCTGTTTTTT.